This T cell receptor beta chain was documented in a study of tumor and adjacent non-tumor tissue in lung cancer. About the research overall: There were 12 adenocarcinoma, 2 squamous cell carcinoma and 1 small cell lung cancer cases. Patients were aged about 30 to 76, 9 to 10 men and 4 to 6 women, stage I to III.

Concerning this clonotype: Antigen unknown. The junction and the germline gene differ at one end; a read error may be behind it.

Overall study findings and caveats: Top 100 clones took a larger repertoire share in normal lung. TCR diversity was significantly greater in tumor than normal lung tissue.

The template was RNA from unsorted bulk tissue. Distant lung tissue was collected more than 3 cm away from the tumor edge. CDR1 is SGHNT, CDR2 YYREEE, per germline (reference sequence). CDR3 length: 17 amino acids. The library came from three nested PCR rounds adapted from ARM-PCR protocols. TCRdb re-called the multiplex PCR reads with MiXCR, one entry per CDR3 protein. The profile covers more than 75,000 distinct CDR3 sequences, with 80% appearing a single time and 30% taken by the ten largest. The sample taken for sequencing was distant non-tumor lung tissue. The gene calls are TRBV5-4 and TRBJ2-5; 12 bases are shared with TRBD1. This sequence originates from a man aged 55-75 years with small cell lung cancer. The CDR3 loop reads CASNLASGQGAAETQYF. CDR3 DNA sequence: TGTGCCAGCAACTTGGCTTCGGGACAGGGGGCGGCAGAGACCCAGTACTTT.